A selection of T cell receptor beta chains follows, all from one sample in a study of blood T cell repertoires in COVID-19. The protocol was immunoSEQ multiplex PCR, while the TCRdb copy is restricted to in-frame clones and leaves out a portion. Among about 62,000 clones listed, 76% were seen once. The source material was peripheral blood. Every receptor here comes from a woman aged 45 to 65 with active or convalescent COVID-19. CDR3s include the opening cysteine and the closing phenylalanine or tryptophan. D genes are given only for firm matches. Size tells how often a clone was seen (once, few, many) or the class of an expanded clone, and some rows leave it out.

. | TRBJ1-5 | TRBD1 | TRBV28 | CASKASVRTGNQPQHF | TGTGCCAGCAAGGCGTCGGTAAGGACAGGGAATCAGCCCCAGCATTTT
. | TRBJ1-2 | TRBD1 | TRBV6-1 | CASSEAIQGDGYTF | TGTGCCAGCAGTGAGGCGATTCAGGGGGATGGCTACACCTTC
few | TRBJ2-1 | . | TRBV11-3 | CASSLWVVGVNEQFF | TGTGCCAGCAGCTTATGGGTAGTAGGGGTCAATGAGCAGTTCTTC
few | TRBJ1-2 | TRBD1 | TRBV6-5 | CASSWDRGLGGYTF | TGTGCCAGCAGTTGGGACAGGGGTCTTGGTGGCTACACCTTC
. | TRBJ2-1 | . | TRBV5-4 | CASSPPRGREISYNEQFF | TGTGCCAGCAGCCCGCCCCGGGGGCGGGAGATCTCCTACAATGAGCAGTTCTTC
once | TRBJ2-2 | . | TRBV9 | CASSPRGGNTGELFF | TGTGCCAGCAGCCCCCGAGGCGGAAACACCGGGGAGCTGTTTTTT
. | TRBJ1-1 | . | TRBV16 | CASSRHWEDTEAFF | TGTGCCAGCAGCCGACACTGGGAGGACACTGAAGCTTTCTTT
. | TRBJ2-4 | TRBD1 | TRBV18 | CASSPRVAGTGGAWAKNIQYF | TGTGCCAGCTCACCACGAGTAGCCGGGACAGGGGGCGCTTGGGCCAAAAACATTCAGTACTTC
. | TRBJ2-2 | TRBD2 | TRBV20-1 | CSASSGSITGELFF | TGCAGTGCGAGTAGCGGGAGCATCACCGGGGAGCTGTTTTTT
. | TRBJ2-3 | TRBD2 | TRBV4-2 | CASSPLSEREGPFTDTQYF | TGTGCCAGCAGCCCGCTCAGTGAGCGGGAGGGCCCCTTCACAGATACGCAGTATTTT
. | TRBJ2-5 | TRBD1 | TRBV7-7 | CASSEGQGEGETQYF | TGTGCTAGCAGCGAGGGACAGGGGGAAGGAGAGACCCAGTACTTC
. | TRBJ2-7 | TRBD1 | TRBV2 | CASEVRTGSYEQYF | TGTGCCAGCGAGGTCCGGACAGGGTCCTACGAGCAGTACTTC
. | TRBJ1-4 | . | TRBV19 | CASSIIAVEGEKLFF | TGTGCCAGTAGTATTATAGCAGTCGAAGGAGAAAAACTGTTTTTT
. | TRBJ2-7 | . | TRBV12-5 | CASGPGSYEQYF | TGTGCTAGTGGCCCCGGGAGCTACGAGCAGTACTTC
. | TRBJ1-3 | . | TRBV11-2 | CASIREVGSGNTIYF | TGTGCCAGCATTCGGGAGGTCGGCTCTGGAAACACCATATATTTT
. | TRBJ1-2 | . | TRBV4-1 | CASTPSSPSNYGYTF | TGCGCCAGCACTCCTAGCAGCCCCTCTAACTATGGCTACACCTTC
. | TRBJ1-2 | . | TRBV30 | CAWSDGHGYTF | TGTGCCTGGAGTGACGGACACGGCTACACCTTC
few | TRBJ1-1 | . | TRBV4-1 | CASRRFGQNTEAFF | TGCGCCAGCAGGCGATTCGGACAGAACACTGAAGCTTTCTTT
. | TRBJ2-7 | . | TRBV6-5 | CAASSYGRAYEQYF | TGTGCCGCCAGCAGTTACGGCAGGGCCTACGAGCAGTACTTC
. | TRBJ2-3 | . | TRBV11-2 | CASSSRMGRHTQYF | TGTGCCAGCAGCTCCCGAATGGGGCGGCATACGCAGTATTTT
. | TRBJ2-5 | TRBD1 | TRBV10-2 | CASSEGGQGQETQYF | TGCGCCAGCAGTGAGGGGGGACAGGGACAAGAGACCCAGTACTTC
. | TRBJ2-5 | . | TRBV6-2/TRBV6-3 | CASSSGETQYF | TGTGCCAGCAGTTCCGGGGAGACCCAGTACTTC
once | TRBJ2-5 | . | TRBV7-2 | CASSRRSGGPQTQYF | TGTGCCAGCAGCCGTCGATCCGGCGGCCCGCAGACCCAGTACTTC
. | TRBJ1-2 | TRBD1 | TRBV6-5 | CASSYSGQVYGYTF | TGTGCCAGCAGTTACTCGGGACAGGTCTATGGCTACACCTTC
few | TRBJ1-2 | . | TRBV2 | CASSEARGSGYTF | TGTGCCAGCAGTGAAGCGCGGGGGAGTGGCTACACCTTC
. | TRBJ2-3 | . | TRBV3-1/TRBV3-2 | CASSPPGTDTQYF | TGTGCCAGCAGCCCGCCGGGGACAGATACGCAGTATTTT
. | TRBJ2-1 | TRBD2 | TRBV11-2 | CASSSGTIRHQEQFF | TGTGCCAGCAGCTCAGGGACTATAAGACATCAAGAGCAGTTCTTC
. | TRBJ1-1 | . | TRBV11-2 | CASSLDLVAWRAFF | TGTGCCAGCAGCTTAGATCTTGTTGCATGGCGGGCTTTCTTT
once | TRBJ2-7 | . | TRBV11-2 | CASSSGLEGEQYF | TGTGCCAGCAGCTCCGGGCTCGAGGGCGAGCAGTACTTC
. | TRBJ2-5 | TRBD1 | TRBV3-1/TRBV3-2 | CASSHLLQGAKLGETQYF | TGTGCCAGCAGCCACCTCTTACAGGGGGCAAAATTGGGAGAGACCCAGTACTTC
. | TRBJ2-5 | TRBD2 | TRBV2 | CASSEVGLAGGQETQYF | TGTGCCAGCAGTGAAGTAGGTCTAGCGGGAGGTCAAGAGACCCAGTACTTC
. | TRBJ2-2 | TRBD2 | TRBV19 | CASSIGSGANTGELFF | TGTGCCAGTAGTATAGGTAGCGGGGCGAACACCGGGGAGCTGTTTTTT